Presented here are 5 T cell receptor beta chains from one specimen sequenced in a study of T-cell reconstitution after alpha-beta-depleted transplantation in children. Using unique molecular identifiers, the investigators prepared the TCRbeta library. TCRdb processed the PCR reads anew with MiXCR; each CDR3 protein has one entry. The sample has 4,000 or so distinct CDR3 sequences; about a quarter are singletons. Sequenced material: PBMCs, mostly from graft donor cells, taken 60 days after TCRalphabeta/CD19-depleted stem cell transplant. These receptors came from a boy under two years old who had a stem cell transplant for acute myeloid leukemia, so the T cells may come from the graft donor.

In its sample, this clonotype was seen many times. CDR3 in amino acids: CASSLTGAYGYTF. The CDR3 bases are TGTGCCAGCAGTCTGACAGGGGCCTATGGCTACACCTTC. The rearrangement joins TRBV3-1 to TRBJ1-2; 8 nucleotides agree with TRBD1. Germline V CDR1 and CDR2: LGHDT, YNNKEL (reference sequence). This CDR3 contains 13 residues. J lost 4 bases, V lost 6 bases, and 4 bases had no gene match.

This clonotype was counted a few times. This rearrangement joins TRBV20-1 to TRBJ2-7, with 7 bases that match TRBD1. CDR1 is DFQATT, CDR2 SNEGSKA, per germline (reference sequence). CDR3 length equals 11 residues. Trimming at V came to 6 bases and at J to 6 bases, leaving 5 bases not matched to a gene. CDR3 DNA sequence: TGCAGTGCAAGAACAGGGGTCGAGCAGTACTTC. This encodes CSARTGVEQYF.

This clonotype was seen ten or more times. The V and J genes are TRBV19 and TRBJ1-1; D gene uncertain. CDR1 is LNHDA and CDR2 is SQIVND in the germline V gene (reference sequence). The CDR3 length is 13 residues. V was pared by 0 bases and J by 10 bases, with 12 bases between. DNA of the CDR3: TGTGCCAGTAGTATAGATCGGGAGGAACTAGCTTTCTTT. It specifies CASSIDREELAFF.

This clonotype was detected many times. The chain uses TRBV7-9 and TRBJ2-3; 9 positions agree with TRBD2. The CDR3 consists of 16 residues. In germline, CDR1 is SEHNR, CDR2 FQNEAQ (reference sequence). The ends lost 4 bases at V and 4 bases at J; junction bases unmatched: 9. CDR3 nucleotide sequence: TGTGCCAGCAGCTCACCGGGACTAGCCCGCGCAGATACGCAGTATTTT. Translating it yields CASSSPGLARADTQYF.

The V and J genes are TRBV15 and TRBJ2-2, with D perhaps TRBD1 or TRBD2 (5 bases each). CDR3 length: 13 amino acids. CDR1 LNHNV and CDR2 YYDKDF come from the germline V gene (reference sequence). As DNA, the CDR3 is TGTACCTTCTTGGGGGAGTACACCGGGGAGCTGTTTTTT. Amino acid sequence: CTFLGEYTGELFF.